A selection of T cell receptor beta chains follows, all from one sample in a study of early T cells in non-severe SARS-CoV-2 infection. TCRdb re-derived calls from the 5' RACE reads in MiXCR, one entry per CDR3 protein. The data show approximately 74,000 distinct CDR3 sequences, with 14% to 15% seen just once and 9.5% to 12% held by the top ten. What was sequenced was whole blood. Receptor source: an adult who was a healthcare worker with PCR-confirmed SARS-CoV-2 infection or an uninfected control (not recorded which). Both conserved end residues are part of each CDR3. D genes are given only for firm matches. A clone size is listed for some rows: how often the clone was seen (once, few, many), or a class if it is expanded.

V	D	size	J	DNA	CDR3
TRBV11-2	-	few	TRBJ1-2	TGTGCCAGCAGCTTAGATCTGGACAGAACTTATGGCTACACCTTC	CASSLDLDRTYGYTF
TRBV3-1	-	-	TRBJ1-6	TGTGCCAGCAGCCCGACTAAATCAGGGAATTCACCCCTCCACTTT	CASSPTKSGNSPLHF
TRBV12-3/TRBV12-4	-	-	TRBJ1-1	TGTGCCAGCAGTTTTCGTTCACCTCCTAACACTGAAGCTTTCTTT	CASSFRSPPNTEAFF
TRBV9	-	few	TRBJ1-6	TGTGCCAGCAGCGTAACGGGGCGCTACGGGTCACCCCTCCACTTT	CASSVTGRYGSPLHF
TRBV19	-	few	TRBJ2-2	TGTGCCAGTAGCCCCGGGGCGACACGCGGGGAGCTGTTTTTT	CASSPGATRGELFF
TRBV12-3/TRBV12-4	-	many	TRBJ1-1	TGTGCCAGCAGCTTGGACACTGGGCCGGTCACTGAAGCTTTCTTT	CASSLDTGPVTEAFF
TRBV3-1	-	few	TRBJ1-1	TGTGCCAGCAGCCAACGGGGGGCGAACACTGAAGCTTTCTTT	CASSQRGANTEAFF
TRBV19	TRBD2	-	TRBJ2-1	TGTGCCAGTAGTATAGCGGGGGGGCCAAATGAGCAGTTCTTC	CASSIAGGPNEQFF
TRBV29-1	-	few	TRBJ2-2	TGCAGCGTAGACGACAGGCGGCCCGGGGAGCTGTTTTTT	CSVDDRRPGELFF
TRBV13	TRBD1	-	TRBJ1-4	TGTGCCAGCAGCCTCACCCCCGGGACAGGGGGAGAAAAACTGTTTTTT	CASSLTPGTGGEKLFF
TRBV4-3	-	few	TRBJ1-2	TGCGCCAGCAGCCAAGATGGTCAGGGTGGGGGCTACACCTTC	CASSQDGQGGGYTF
TRBV18	-	-	TRBJ2-2	TGTGCCAGCTCACCCCTAAGGGGTTCGGACACCGGGGAGCTGTTTTTT	CASSPLRGSDTGELFF
TRBV12-3/TRBV12-4	-	many	TRBJ2-5	TGTGCCAGCAGTCCGGGACTGAATCAAGAGACCCAGTACTTC	CASSPGLNQETQYF
TRBV19	-	few	TRBJ1-5	TGTGCCAGTAGTATAGCGGGAGGTAGCAATCAGCCCCAGCATTTT	CASSIAGGSNQPQHF
TRBV14	-	-	TRBJ1-1	TGTGCCAGCAGCCAAGATATAGGGATGAACACTGAAGCTTTCTTT	CASSQDIGMNTEAFF
TRBV7-2	-	-	TRBJ1-1	TGTGCCAGCAGCCCCCAGGGATTTGGCACTGAAGCTTTCTTT	CASSPQGFGTEAFF
TRBV20-1	-	-	TRBJ1-6	TGCAGTGCCAGAGCGGTTGTGTCACAGGGACCCTCCTATAATTCACCCCTCCACTTT	CSARAVVSQGPSYNSPLHF
TRBV4-2	-	-	TRBJ2-3	TGTGCCAGCAGCCAAAGTCAGCTACGTAGCGCCGGCACAGATACGCAGTATTTT	CASSQSQLRSAGTDTQYF
TRBV27	TRBD1	few	TRBJ2-2	TGTGCCAGCAGTCCAGGGACAGGGAGGGCCGGGGAGCTGTTTTTT	CASSPGTGRAGELFF
TRBV25-1	-	few	TRBJ2-3	TGTGCCAGCAGTGAATATAACCCCGCGACACACACAGATACGCAGTATTTT	CASSEYNPATHTDTQYF
TRBV7-2	-	few	TRBJ2-3	TGTGCCAGCAGCTCGACTAGTCGCAGTGGAACGGATACGCAGTATTTT	CASSSTSRSGTDTQYF
TRBV28	-	-	TRBJ1-6	TGTGCCAGCTCTCAGGTCCCGAATAATTCACCCCTCCACTTT	CASSQVPNNSPLHF
TRBV5-5	-	-	TRBJ2-4	TGTGCCAGCACCAGCCAGCTAGCCAAAAACATTCAGTACTTC	CASTSQLAKNIQYF
TRBV12-3/TRBV12-4	TRBD1	-	TRBJ1-5	TGTGCCAGCAGTTTAGACACGGGACAGCATAGCAATCAGCCCCAGCATTTT	CASSLDTGQHSNQPQHF
TRBV28	TRBD1	few	TRBJ1-2	TGTGCCAGCAGCTCTTTCGGACAGGGGAAGGAAGATGGCTACACCTTC	CASSSFGQGKEDGYTF
TRBV7-2	-	few	TRBJ2-3	TGTGCCAGCAGCTCCATCTCCACGATGGGGCAGTATTTT	CASSSISTMGQYF
TRBV30	TRBD1	-	TRBJ2-7	TGTGCCTGGAATACAGGGGGATGGGAGCAGTACTTC	CAWNTGGWEQYF
TRBV20-1	-	-	TRBJ2-3	TGCAGTGCCGAGACGTCTGGAGATACGCAGTATTTT	CSAETSGDTQYF
TRBV3-1	-	-	TRBJ1-3	TGTGCCAGCAGCCAATCTCCCGGAAACACCATATATTTT	CASSQSPGNTIYF
TRBV10-1	-	many	TRBJ1-6	TGCGCCAGCAGTCGGGGCCAGAATTCACCCCTCCACTTT	CASSRGQNSPLHF
TRBV12-3/TRBV12-4	TRBD2	few	TRBJ2-1	TGTGCCAGCAGTTGGGGGACTAGCGGCCATTCCTACAATGAGCAGTTCTTC	CASSWGTSGHSYNEQFF
TRBV15	-	few	TRBJ2-7	TGTGCCACCAGCGCTTCACGGGGATTGGAGCAGTACTTC	CATSASRGLEQYF
TRBV7-6	TRBD2	many	TRBJ2-1	TGTGCCAGCAGCTTAGCGCTAGGGAGGGTCGATGAGCAGTTCTTC	CASSLALGRVDEQFF
TRBV12-3/TRBV12-4	-	-	TRBJ2-5	TGTGCCAGTTGTAGGGGGGCCAGAGAGACCCAGTACTTC	CASCRGARETQYF
TRBV7-3	TRBD2	many	TRBJ2-2	TGTGCCAGCAGCCCCAGCGGGGGGGCGGTCACCGGGGAGCTGTTTTTT	CASSPSGGAVTGELFF
TRBV27	TRBD2	few	TRBJ2-5	TGTGCCAGCAGTCCCCAGGCGGGAGGTGGTGAGACCCAGTACTTC	CASSPQAGGGETQYF
TRBV11-1	TRBD1	-	TRBJ1-2	TGTGCCAGCAGCTTAGGGACAGGGGATGGCTACACCTTC	CASSLGTGDGYTF
TRBV18	-	few	TRBJ2-1	TGTGCCAGCTCACCGCCCGGTGGATCAAGCTCCTACAATGAGCAGTTCTTC	CASSPPGGSSSYNEQFF
TRBV20-1	-	few	TRBJ2-5	TGCAGTGCTAGAGAATGGCTTAAAGAGACCCAGTACTTC	CSAREWLKETQYF
TRBV20-1	-	few	TRBJ1-2	TGCAGTGCTACAAGCCCCGGGGGCGAGCTTAGCTATGGCTACACCTTC	CSATSPGGELSYGYTF
TRBV28	-	few	TRBJ2-3	TGCTCGCACGGGGTGAGCACAGATACGCAGTATTTT	CSHGVSTDTQYF
TRBV6-2/TRBV6-3	-	few	TRBJ1-5	TGTGCCAGCAGTTACTCGATTAAAGGTCAGCCCCAGCATTTT	CASSYSIKGQPQHF
TRBV5-4	-	few	TRBJ2-3	TGTGCCAGCAGCTCCGCGGGGGCTAGCACAGATACGCAGTATTTT	CASSSAGASTDTQYF
TRBV6-4	TRBD1	few	TRBJ1-6	TGTGCCAGCATGCCGGGACAGGGGATTGAATACGATAATTCACCCCTCCACTTT	CASMPGQGIEYDNSPLHF
TRBV7-9	-	few	TRBJ1-1	TGTGCCAGCAGCCCAACGGACTCCGACGGTGAAGCTTTCTTT	CASSPTDSDGEAFF
TRBV7-2	TRBD1	few	TRBJ2-1	TGTGCCAGCAGCCCCCCGGGACAGGGGTACAATGAGCAGTTCTTC	CASSPPGQGYNEQFF
TRBV10-1	-	once	TRBJ2-2	TGCGCCAGCAGTGGGCAGGTTCATGCATTGAAATCGGCCGGGGAGCTGTTTTTT	CASSGQVHALKSAGELFF
TRBV7-9	TRBD1	few	TRBJ1-2	TGTGCCAGCACCCCGACAGGGGGTAACTATGGCTACACCTTC	CASTPTGGNYGYTF